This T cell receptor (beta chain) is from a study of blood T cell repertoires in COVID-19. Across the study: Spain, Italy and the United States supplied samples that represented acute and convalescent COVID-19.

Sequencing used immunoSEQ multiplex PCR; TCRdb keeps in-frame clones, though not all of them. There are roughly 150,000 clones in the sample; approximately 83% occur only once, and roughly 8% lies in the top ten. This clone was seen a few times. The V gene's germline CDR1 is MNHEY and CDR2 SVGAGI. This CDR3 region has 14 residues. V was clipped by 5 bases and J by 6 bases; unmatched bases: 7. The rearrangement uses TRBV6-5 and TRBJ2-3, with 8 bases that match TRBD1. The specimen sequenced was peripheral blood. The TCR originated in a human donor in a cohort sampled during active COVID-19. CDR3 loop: CASSRRQGLDTQYF. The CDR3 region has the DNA TGTGCCAGCAGTCGTAGACAGGGGCTGGATACGCAGTATTTT.